This note documents a single T cell receptor (beta chain) sequence. What it recognizes is unknown. Indicated time point: newly diagnosed GD, antithyroid drugs for less than 3 months. PBMC-derived RNA was used for the TCR library. V was shortened by 2 bases and J by 1 base, with 12 bases between the two germline ends. The length of the CDR3 is 16 residues. Sequencing libraries for TCR beta were prepared with iRepertoire HTBI primers and Arm-PCR of CDR3 regions. TCRdb called the multiplex PCR reads again in MiXCR, with one record for every CDR3 protein. The sample has 500,000 or so distinct CDR3 sequences, roughly 15% seen once. This sample was taken from a study of regulatory T cells in long-lasting Graves disease. Study-level information: Graves' cases, newly diagnosed, had used antithyroid drugs under 3 months. Whole-study findings and limits: Owing to a sample size that was small, accuracy may have been reduced. Between persistent patients, 2,500 to 3,500 public clonotypes were shared, exceeding the approximately 990 shared between new patients.

The data also belong to a second study, concerning T cells in Graves' hyperthyroidism and ophthalmopathy. That source adds: It was considered stable Graves' hyperthyroidism when ophthalmopathy did not progress within 18 months.

This chain uses TRBV12-3 or TRBV12-4 with TRBJ1-5; D is uncertain. This receptor was taken from a woman aged 45-65 years with Graves disease. The sequencing used peripheral blood mononuclear cells (PBMCs), collected at new diagnosis, from a patient treated with antithyroid drugs. The CDR3 region is CASSLMSRASNQPQHF. CDR3 in DNA: TGTGCCAGCAGTTTAATGTCGAGGGCGAGCAATCAGCCCCAGCATTTT.